The rows below give T cell receptor beta chains drawn from one sample of a study of blood T cell repertoires in COVID-19. Method: immunoSEQ multiplex PCR; TCRdb's copy keeps in-frame clones and lacks some. The repertoire holds 140,000 to 150,000 clones, approximately 89% seen once, with approximately 1.5% in the top ten. Sequencing was done on a sample of peripheral blood. The receptors here all came from a woman aged 50 to 60 with acute or convalescent COVID-19. Each CDR3 is given with its conserved first and last residue. D genes are given only for firm matches. Expanded clones are given a class, and other clones once, few, many or no size at all.

>-|-|TRBJ2-3|TRBV11-3
CASSSTTDTQYF
TGTGCCAGCAGCTCGACTACAGATACGCAGTATTTT
>-|TRBD2|TRBJ2-3|TRBV5-6
CASSLGRAGDTQYF
TGTGCCAGCAGCCTCGGGAGAGCGGGGGATACGCAGTATTTT
>few|TRBD1|TRBJ1-4|TRBV3-1/TRBV3-2
CASSQWTVGRGVGEKLFF
TGTGCCAGCAGCCAGTGGACGGTCGGCAGGGGGGTAGGAGAAAAACTGTTTTTT
>few|-|TRBJ1-2|TRBV25-1
CASSDGILRGYTF
TGTGCCAGCAGTGACGGGATCCTTCGGGGCTACACCTTC
>-|-|TRBJ2-5|TRBV7-9
CASGVGSGSGVVETQYF
TGTGCCAGCGGGGTAGGCTCGGGTTCGGGGGTTGTGGAGACCCAGTACTTC
>-|-|TRBJ1-5|TRBV4-1
CASSQWDTHNQPQHF
TGCGCCAGCAGCCAATGGGACACACACAATCAGCCCCAGCATTTT
>-|-|TRBJ2-7|TRBV27
CASTGNYEQYF
TGTGCCAGCACAGGGAACTACGAGCAGTACTTC
>once|-|TRBJ2-5|TRBV20-1
CSASPPGPWETQYF
TGCAGTGCTAGTCCCCCAGGGCCCTGGGAGACCCAGTACTTC
>-|-|TRBJ1-5|TRBV27
CASSLSRQQPQHF
TGTGCCAGCAGTTTATCGAGACAGCAGCCCCAGCATTTT
>once|TRBD1|TRBJ2-7|TRBV11-2
CASSQRQGMNEQYF
TGTGCCAGCAGCCAACGACAGGGGATGAACGAGCAGTACTTC
>-|-|TRBJ2-7|TRBV7-6
CASSLEVGAHYEQYF
TGTGCCAGCAGCTTAGAGGTGGGAGCCCACTACGAGCAGTACTTC
>few|-|TRBJ2-1|TRBV12-3/TRBV12-4
CASKTRNEQFF
TGTGCCAGCAAAACCAGGAATGAGCAGTTCTTC
>-|TRBD1|TRBJ2-1|TRBV5-8
CASRDRGVSYEQFF
TGTGCCAGCCGCGACAGGGGGGTCAGCTATGAGCAGTTCTTC
>-|-|TRBJ1-5|TRBV15
CATSRGGAGPQHF
TGTGCCACCAGCCGTGGGGGCGCTGGACCCCAGCATTTT
>-|-|TRBJ2-5|TRBV2
CASKSYRRVGQETQYF
TGTGCCAGCAAAAGCTACAGGAGGGTCGGCCAAGAGACCCAGTACTTC
>-|-|TRBJ2-7|TRBV2
CARQEGNEQYF
TGTGCCAGACAGGAGGGAAACGAGCAGTACTTC
>many|TRBD1|TRBJ1-1|TRBV11-2
CASSRDRGGTEAFF
TGTGCCAGCAGCCGGGACAGGGGGGGCACTGAAGCTTTCTTT